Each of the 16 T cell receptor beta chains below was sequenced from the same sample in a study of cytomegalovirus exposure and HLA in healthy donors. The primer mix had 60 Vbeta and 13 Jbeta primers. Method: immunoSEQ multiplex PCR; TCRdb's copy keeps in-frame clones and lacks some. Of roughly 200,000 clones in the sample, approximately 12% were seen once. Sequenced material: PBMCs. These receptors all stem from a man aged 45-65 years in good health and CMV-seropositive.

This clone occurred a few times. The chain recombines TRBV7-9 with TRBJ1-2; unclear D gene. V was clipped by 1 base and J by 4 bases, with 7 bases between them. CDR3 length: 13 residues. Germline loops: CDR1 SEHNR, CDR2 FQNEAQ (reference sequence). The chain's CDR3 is CASSLEQIYGYTF. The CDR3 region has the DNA TGTGCCAGCAGCTTAGAACAGATCTATGGCTACACCTTC.

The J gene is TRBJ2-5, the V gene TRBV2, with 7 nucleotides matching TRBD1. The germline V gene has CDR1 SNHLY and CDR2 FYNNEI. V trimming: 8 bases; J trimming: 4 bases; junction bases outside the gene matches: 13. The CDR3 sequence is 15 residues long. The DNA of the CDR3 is TGTGCCAGCGGGGAGACAGGGATAAGTTCAGAGACCCAGTACTTC. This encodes CASGETGISSETQYF.

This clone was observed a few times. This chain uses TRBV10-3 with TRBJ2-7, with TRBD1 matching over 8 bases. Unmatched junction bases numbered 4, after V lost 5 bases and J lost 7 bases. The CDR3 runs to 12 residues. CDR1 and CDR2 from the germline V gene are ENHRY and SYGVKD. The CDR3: CAISQGAVEQYF. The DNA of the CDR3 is TGTGCCATCAGTCAGGGGGCGGTTGAGCAGTACTTC.

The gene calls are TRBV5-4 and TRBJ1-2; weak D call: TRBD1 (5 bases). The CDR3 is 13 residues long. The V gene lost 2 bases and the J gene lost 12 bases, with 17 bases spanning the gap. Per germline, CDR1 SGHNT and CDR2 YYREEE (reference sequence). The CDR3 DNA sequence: TGTGCCAGCAGCTTATGGGACTCAAAGGTGCACACCTTC. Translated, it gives CASSLWDSKVHTF. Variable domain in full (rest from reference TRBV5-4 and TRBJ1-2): ETGVTQSPTHLIKTRGQQVTLRCSSQSGHNTVSWYQQALGQGPQFIFQYYREEENGRGNFPPRFSGLQFPNYSSELNVNALELDDSALYLCASSLWDSKVHTFGSGTRLTVV.

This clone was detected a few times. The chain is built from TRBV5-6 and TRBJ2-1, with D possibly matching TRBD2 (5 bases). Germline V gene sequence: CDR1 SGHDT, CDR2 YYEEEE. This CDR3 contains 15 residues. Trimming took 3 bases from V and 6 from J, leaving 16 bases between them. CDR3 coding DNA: TGTGCCAGCAGCTCTGGACTGGAATTGGGCAATGAGCAGTTCTTC. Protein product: CASSSGLELGNEQFF.

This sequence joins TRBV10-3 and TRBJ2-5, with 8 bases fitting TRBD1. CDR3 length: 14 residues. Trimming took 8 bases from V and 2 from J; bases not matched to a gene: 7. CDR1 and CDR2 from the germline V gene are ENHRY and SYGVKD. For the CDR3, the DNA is TGTGCCATCCGCCGACAGGGGTCTCAAGAGACCCAGTACTTC. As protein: CAIRRQGSQETQYF.

The CDR3 here is CASSYSPGAGGYTF. Here the CDR3 DNA reads TGTGCCAGCAGTTACTCCCCAGGGGCCGGTGGCTACACCTTC. The rearrangement joins TRBV6-5 to TRBJ1-2, with D tentatively TRBD1 (6 bases). V was clipped by 0 bases and J by 7 bases, with 12 bases between them. The germline CDR1 and CDR2 sequences are MNHEY and SVGAGI. This CDR3 has 14 amino acids.

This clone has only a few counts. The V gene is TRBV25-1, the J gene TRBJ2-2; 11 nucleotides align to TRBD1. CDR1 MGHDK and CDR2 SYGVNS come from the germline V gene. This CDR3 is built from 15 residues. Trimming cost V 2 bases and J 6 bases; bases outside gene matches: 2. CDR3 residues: CASSEPGQGAGELFF. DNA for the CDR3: TGTGCCAGCAGTGAACCGGGACAGGGGGCCGGGGAGCTGTTTTTT.

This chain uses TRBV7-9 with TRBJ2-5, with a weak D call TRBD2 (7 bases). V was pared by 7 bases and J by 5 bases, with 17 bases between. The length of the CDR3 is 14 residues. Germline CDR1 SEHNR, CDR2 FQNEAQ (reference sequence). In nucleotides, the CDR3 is TGTGCCAGCACCATAGGGGGGGCCCGGGAGACCCAGTACTTC. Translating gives CASTIGGARETQYF.

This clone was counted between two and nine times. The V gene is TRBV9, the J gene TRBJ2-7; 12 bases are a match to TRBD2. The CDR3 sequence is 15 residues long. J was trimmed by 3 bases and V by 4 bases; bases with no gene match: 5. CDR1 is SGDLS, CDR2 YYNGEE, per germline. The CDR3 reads CASSPGTSGLYEQYF. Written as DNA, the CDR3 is TGTGCCAGCAGCCCGGGGACTAGCGGGCTCTACGAGCAGTACTTC.

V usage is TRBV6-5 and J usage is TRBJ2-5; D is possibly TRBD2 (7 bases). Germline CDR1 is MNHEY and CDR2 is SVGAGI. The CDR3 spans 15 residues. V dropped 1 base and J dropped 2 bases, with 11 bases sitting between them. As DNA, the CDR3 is TGTGCCAGCAGTTACTTGCGGGGGCCTCAAGAGACCCAGTACTTC. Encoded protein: CASSYLRGPQETQYF.

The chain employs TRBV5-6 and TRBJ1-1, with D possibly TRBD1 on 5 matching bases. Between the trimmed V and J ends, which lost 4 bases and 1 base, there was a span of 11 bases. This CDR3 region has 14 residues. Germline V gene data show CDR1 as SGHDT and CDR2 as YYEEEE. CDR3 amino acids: CASSQGLENTEAFF. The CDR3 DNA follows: TGTGCCAGCAGCCAGGGACTGGAGAACACTGAAGCTTTCTTT.

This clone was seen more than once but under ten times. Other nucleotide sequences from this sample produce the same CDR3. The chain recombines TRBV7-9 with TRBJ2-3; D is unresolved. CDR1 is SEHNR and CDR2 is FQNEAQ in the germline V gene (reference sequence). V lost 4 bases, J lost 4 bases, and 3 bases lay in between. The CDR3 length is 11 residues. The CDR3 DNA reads TGTGCCAGCAGCTCCTCAGATACGCAGTATTTT. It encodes CASSSSDTQYF. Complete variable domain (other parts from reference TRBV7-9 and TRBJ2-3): DTGVSQNPRHKITKRGQNVTFRCDPISEHNRLYWYRQTLGQGPEFLTYFQNEAQLEKSRLLSDRFSAERPKGSFSTLEIQRTEQGDSAMYLCASSSSDTQYFGPGTRLTVL.

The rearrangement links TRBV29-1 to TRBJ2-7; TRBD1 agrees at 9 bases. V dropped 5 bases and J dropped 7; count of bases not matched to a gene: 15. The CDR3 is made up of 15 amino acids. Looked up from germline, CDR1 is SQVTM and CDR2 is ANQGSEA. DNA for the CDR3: TGCAGCGTTCCGTTCCGCGGACAGGGGACCCAAGAGCAGTACGTC. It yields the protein CSVPFRGQGTQEQYV.

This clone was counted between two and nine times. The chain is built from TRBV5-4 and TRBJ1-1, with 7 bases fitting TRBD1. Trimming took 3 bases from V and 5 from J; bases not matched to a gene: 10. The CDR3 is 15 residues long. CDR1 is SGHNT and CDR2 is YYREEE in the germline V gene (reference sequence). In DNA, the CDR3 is TGTGCCAGCAGCTCCCAGGGGGAGACTAGGACTGAAGCTTTCTTT. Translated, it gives CASSSQGETRTEAFF.

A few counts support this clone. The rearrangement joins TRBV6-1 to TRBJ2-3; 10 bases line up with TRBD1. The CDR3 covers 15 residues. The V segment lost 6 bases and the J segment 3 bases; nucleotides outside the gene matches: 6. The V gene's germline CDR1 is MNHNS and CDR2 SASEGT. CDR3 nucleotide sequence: TGTGCCAGCAGCCGCCGGGACAGGGGTACAGATACGCAGTATTTT. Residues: CASSRRDRGTDTQYF.